This paragraph reports one TCR beta chain. Its antigen is still unknown. This CDR3 is also generated by other DNA sequences in the sample. These data belong to a study of beta chain features in type 1 diabetes. Study-wide findings and caveats: For patients, the naive, central memory and Treg TCRB repertoires appeared more alike than for healthy donors.

Expressed TCRB transcripts were sequenced because the isolated RNA had all been reverse transcribed beforehand. The repertoire was sequenced with immunoSEQ multiplex PCR; TCRdb's copy has only in-frame clones and lacks some. The sample contains about 370,000 clones, around 15% of which appear only once. The V end was cut by 4 bases, the J end by 0 bases, with 11 bases between. The germline V gene encodes CDR1 SGHRS and CDR2 YFSETQ. This CDR3 contains 14 residues. This chain uses TRBV5-1 with TRBJ2-7; the D gene is possibly TRBD1 (5 bases). The sequence was collected from a woman under 30 in good health. Sequencing was done on a sample of naive CD4+ T cells from blood. The CDR3 coding sequence is TGCGCCAGCAGCCGAGACAGTAGCTCCTACGAGCAGTACTTC. Translating gives CASSRDSSSYEQYF.